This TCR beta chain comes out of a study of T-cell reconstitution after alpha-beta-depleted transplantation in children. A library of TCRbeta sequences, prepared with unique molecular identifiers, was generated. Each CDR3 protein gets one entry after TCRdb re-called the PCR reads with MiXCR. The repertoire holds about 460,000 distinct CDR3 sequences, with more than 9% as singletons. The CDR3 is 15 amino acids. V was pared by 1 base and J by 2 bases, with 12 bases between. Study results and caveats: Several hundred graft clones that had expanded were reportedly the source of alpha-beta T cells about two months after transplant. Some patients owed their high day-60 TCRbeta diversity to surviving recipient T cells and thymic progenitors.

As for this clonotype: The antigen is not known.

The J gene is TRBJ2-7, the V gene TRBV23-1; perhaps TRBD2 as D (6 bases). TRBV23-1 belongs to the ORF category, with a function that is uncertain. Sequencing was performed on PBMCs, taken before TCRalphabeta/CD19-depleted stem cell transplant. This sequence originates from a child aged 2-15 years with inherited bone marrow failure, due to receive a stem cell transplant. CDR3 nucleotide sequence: TGCGCCAGCAGTCAATATGGGGGAGGCCCCTACGAGCAGTACTTC. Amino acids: CASSQYGGGPYEQYF.